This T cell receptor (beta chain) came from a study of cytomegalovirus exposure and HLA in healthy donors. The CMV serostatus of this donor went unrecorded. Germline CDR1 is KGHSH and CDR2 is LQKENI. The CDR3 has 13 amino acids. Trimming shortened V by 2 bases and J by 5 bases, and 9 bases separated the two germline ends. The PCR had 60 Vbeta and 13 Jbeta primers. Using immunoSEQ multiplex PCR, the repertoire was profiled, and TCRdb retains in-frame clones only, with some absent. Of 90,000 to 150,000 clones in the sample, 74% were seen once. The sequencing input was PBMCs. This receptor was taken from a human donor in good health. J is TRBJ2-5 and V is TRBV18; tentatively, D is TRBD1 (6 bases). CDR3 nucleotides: TGTGCCAGCTCACCAAGGCAGGGGGAGACCCAGTACTTC. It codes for CASSPRQGETQYF.